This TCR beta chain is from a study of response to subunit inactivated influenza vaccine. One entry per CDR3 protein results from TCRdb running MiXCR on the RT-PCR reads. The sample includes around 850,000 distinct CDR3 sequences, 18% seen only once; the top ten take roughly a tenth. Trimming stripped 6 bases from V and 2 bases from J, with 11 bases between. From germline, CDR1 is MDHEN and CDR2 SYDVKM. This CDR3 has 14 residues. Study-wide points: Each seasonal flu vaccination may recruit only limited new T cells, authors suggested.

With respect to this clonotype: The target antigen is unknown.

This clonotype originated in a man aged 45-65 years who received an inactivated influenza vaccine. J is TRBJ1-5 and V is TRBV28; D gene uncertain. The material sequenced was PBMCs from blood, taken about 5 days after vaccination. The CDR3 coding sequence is TGTGCCAGCAGCCTTAGACGCGGCAATCAGCCCCAGCATTTT. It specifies CASSLRRGNQPQHF.